Given below is one T cell receptor beta chain in context. Its antigen is still unknown. This record belongs to a study of cytomegalovirus exposure and HLA in healthy donors. Overall study results and limits: A later analysis reportedly found that, within productive TCRs, an Asian-associated ancestry cluster had fewer N-insertions than the mean observed across the approximately 690 donors. As immune exposure information, only CMV serostatus was available.

PCR used 60 Vbeta primers and 13 Jbeta primers. Profiling relied on immunoSEQ multiplex PCR, and the TCRdb table lists in-frame clones only, not all of them. Of more than 150,000 clones in the sample, roughly 80% were seen once. Germline CDR1 and CDR2: SGHVS and FQNEAQ. The V end lost 4 bases, the J end lost 4 bases, and 13 bases lay between the germline ends. The CDR3 has 14 amino acids. The specimen was PBMCs. This chain links TRBV7-8 with TRBJ1-2, with D perhaps matching TRBD1 (5 bases). This clonotype was sampled from a man over 45 in good health and CMV-seronegative. The CDR3 loop is CASSWAGPGYGYTF. CDR3 nucleotide sequence: TGTGCCAGCAGCTGGGCAGGGCCTGGCTATGGCTACACCTTC.